This record looks at one T cell receptor (beta chain) sequence and its context. Trimming stripped 4 bases from V and 2 bases from J, with 12 bases between. This CDR3 is 14 amino acids long. Germline lookup yields CDR1 LNHDA and CDR2 SQIVND (reference sequence). Per the original data handling: Nucleated cell counts were estimated from reference gene primer amplification. Repertoires were generated with immunoSEQ multiplex PCR, while TCRdb's copy carries only in-frame clones and drops some. D and trimming come from the DNA, and the V and J calls and clone size come from that table. Altogether some 45,000 clones are present, over 70% being singletons, with the ten largest covering about 12%. The data were obtained in a study of blood T cell repertoires in COVID-19. The overall study: COVID-19 samples, acute and convalescent, were from the United States, Italy and Spain. Nucleic acid was either cDNA or gDNA, and it came from T cells, B-cell-depleted T cells, or PBMCs.

V and J are TRBV19 and TRBJ2-7; D uncertain. This clonotype was sampled from a human donor with active COVID-19. The donor label of this sample is uncertain. The sequencing input was peripheral blood. Written as DNA, the CDR3 is TGTGCCAGTAGTACTTACCCACATGCCTACGAGCAGTACTTC. Translation: CASSTYPHAYEQYF.